Listed here is a single T cell receptor (beta chain). The target antigen is unknown. The data stem from a study of T cell repertoires in cytomegalovirus infection. TCRdb passed the reads through MiXCR, listing each CDR3 protein once. The sample includes 900,000 to 950,000 distinct CDR3 sequences, around 32% of them seen just once. The receptor comes from a human donor in good health (CMV status not recorded). Some clones in this sample may be carry-over from other donors' samples. The sample consisted of cultured CD8+ T cells from PBMCs, taken from culture after CMV antigen stimulation.

The CDR3 region is CASSYPEELFF. The CDR3 DNA reads as TGTGCCAGCAGTTACCCGGAGGAGCTGTTTTTT. The genes are TRBV6-2 or TRBV6-3 and TRBJ2-2, with D uncertain. The CDR3 extends over 11 amino acids. Per the germline V gene, CDR1 is MNHEY and CDR2 is SVGEGT. With 2 bases removed from V and 10 bases from J, the gap between germline ends came to 5 bases.